This TCR beta chain stems from a study of T cells in Graves' hyperthyroidism and ophthalmopathy. Findings and caveats of the study: Most thyroid-expanded clonotypes above 0.001 were also found in blood.

Amplified TCR beta CDR3 regions derived from RNA transcripts. The TCR CDR3 was amplified in a first-round RT-PCR using the HTBI primer set. TCRdb reanalysed the multiplex PCR reads using MiXCR and keeps one entry per CDR3 protein. Among approximately 490,000 distinct CDR3 sequences listed, roughly 23% were seen once. Patients with uncontrolled infections, other autoimmune diseases, pregnancy or lactation were excluded. Cells are PBMCs isolated from more than 8.5 ml of fresh blood. With 3 bases removed from V and 2 bases from J, the gap between germline ends came to 5 bases. This CDR3 is built from 13 residues. Remarks on this clonotype: No antigen is known for it.

The genes are TRBV12-3 or TRBV12-4 and TRBJ1-5, with D unresolved. This TCR was recovered from a woman aged 70 to 79 with Graves' ophthalmopathy. Input material: blood. In DNA form, the CDR3 reads TGTGCCAGCAGTTTCTACGGCAATCAGCCCCAGCATTTT. Its translation is CASSFYGNQPQHF.